These T cell receptor beta chains were read from a single sample in a study of blood T cell repertoires in COVID-19. Assay: immunoSEQ multiplex PCR; the TCRdb copy retains only in-frame clones and omits some. The sample includes about 290,000 clones, about 82% seen only once; the top ten take around 3.9%. The sample comprised peripheral blood. The receptors derive from a woman in her forties or fifties with active or convalescent COVID-19. The CDR3 runs from the conserved cysteine through the conserved F or W. A D gene is named only where the DNA matches it firmly. Expanded clones are given a class, and other clones once, few, many or no size at all.

D gene: .
J gene: TRBJ2-1
clone size: .
V gene: TRBV11-1
CDR3 protein: CASSLDNYNEQFF
CDR3 DNA: TGTGCCAGCAGCCTCGACAACTACAATGAGCAGTTCTTC

D gene: .
J gene: TRBJ2-4
clone size: .
V gene: TRBV2
CDR3 protein: CASSDRTSRNIQYF
CDR3 DNA: TGTGCCAGCAGTGATCGTACTAGCAGAAACATTCAGTACTTC

D gene: .
J gene: TRBJ1-1
clone size: .
V gene: TRBV29-1
CDR3 protein: CSATDGEVTEAFF
CDR3 DNA: TGCAGCGCCACGGACGGGGAGGTGACTGAAGCTTTCTTT

D gene: .
J gene: TRBJ1-5
clone size: few
V gene: TRBV28
CDR3 protein: CASSIGQGPFVSNQPQHF
CDR3 DNA: TGTGCCAGCTCCATAGGGCAGGGGCCGTTCGTTAGCAATCAGCCCCAGCATTTT

D gene: .
J gene: TRBJ1-6
clone size: .
V gene: TRBV2
CDR3 protein: CASRQGYSPLHF
CDR3 DNA: TGTGCCAGCCGGCAGGGATATTCACCCCTCCACTTT

D gene: .
J gene: TRBJ1-6
clone size: .
V gene: TRBV5-8
CDR3 protein: CASSITRRSPLHF
CDR3 DNA: TGTGCCAGCAGCATTACGAGGAGGTCACCCCTCCACTTT

D gene: .
J gene: TRBJ1-1
clone size: .
V gene: TRBV19
CDR3 protein: CASSSPGSGGSEAFF
CDR3 DNA: TGTGCCAGTAGTAGTCCCGGTAGCGGGGGGAGTGAAGCTTTCTTT

D gene: .
J gene: TRBJ1-4
clone size: .
V gene: TRBV5-4
CDR3 protein: CASSREQGEKLFF
CDR3 DNA: TGTGCCAGCAGCAGAGAACAGGGAGAAAAACTGTTTTTT

D gene: TRBD2
J gene: TRBJ2-1
clone size: few
V gene: TRBV7-9
CDR3 protein: CASSSRLASYNEQFF
CDR3 DNA: TGTGCCAGCAGCTCGCGACTAGCCTCCTACAATGAGCAGTTCTTC

D gene: TRBD1
J gene: TRBJ1-2
clone size: .
V gene: TRBV28
CDR3 protein: CASSSGQGSGYTF
CDR3 DNA: TGTGCCAGCAGCAGCGGACAGGGTAGTGGCTACACCTTC

D gene: .
J gene: TRBJ2-7
clone size: .
V gene: TRBV3-1/TRBV3-2
CDR3 protein: CASSPRVAYEQYF
CDR3 DNA: TGTGCCAGCAGCCCTCGGGTCGCCTACGAGCAGTACTTC

D gene: .
J gene: TRBJ1-1
clone size: .
V gene: TRBV29-1
CDR3 protein: CSVARQALNTEAFF
CDR3 DNA: TGCAGCGTTGCCCGACAGGCACTGAACACTGAAGCTTTCTTT

D gene: .
J gene: TRBJ2-1
clone size: .
V gene: TRBV5-4
CDR3 protein: CASSLAGKANEQFF
CDR3 DNA: TGTGCCAGCAGCTTGGCGGGAAAAGCCAATGAGCAGTTCTTC

D gene: TRBD2
J gene: TRBJ2-7
clone size: .
V gene: TRBV2
CDR3 protein: CASTQYGTSGSRGVKQYF
CDR3 DNA: TGTGCCAGCACTCAGTACGGGACTAGCGGGAGTCGGGGCGTAAAGCAGTACTTC

D gene: TRBD1
J gene: TRBJ2-3
clone size: .
V gene: TRBV9
CDR3 protein: CASSVAPGTVFPGDTQYF
CDR3 DNA: TGTGCCAGCAGCGTAGCTCCCGGGACAGTCTTCCCGGGAGATACGCAGTATTTT

D gene: .
J gene: TRBJ1-4
clone size: .
V gene: TRBV5-1
CDR3 protein: CASSLLGSNEKLFF
CDR3 DNA: TGCGCCAGCAGCTTGTTAGGGAGTAATGAAAAACTGTTTTTT

D gene: TRBD1
J gene: TRBJ1-1
clone size: .
V gene: TRBV9
CDR3 protein: CASSPSVDRAYTEAFF
CDR3 DNA: TGTGCCAGCAGCCCTTCCGTGGACAGGGCTTACACTGAAGCTTTCTTT

D gene: .
J gene: TRBJ2-3
clone size: .
V gene: TRBV5-6
CDR3 protein: CASSFSTDTQYF
CDR3 DNA: TGTGCCAGCAGCTTCTCCACAGATACGCAGTATTTT

D gene: .
J gene: TRBJ1-5
clone size: .
V gene: TRBV11-2
CDR3 protein: CASSPPSTPYSNQPQHF
CDR3 DNA: TGTGCCAGCAGCCCCCCATCGACTCCATATAGCAATCAGCCCCAGCATTTT

D gene: TRBD1
J gene: TRBJ1-2
clone size: .
V gene: TRBV18
CDR3 protein: CASSPRVDRENGYTF
CDR3 DNA: TGTGCCAGCTCACCAAGGGTGGACAGGGAAAATGGCTACACCTTC

D gene: TRBD1
J gene: TRBJ1-1
clone size: .
V gene: TRBV7-6
CDR3 protein: CASSSRTGATEAFF
CDR3 DNA: TGTGCCAGCAGCTCTAGGACAGGGGCCACTGAAGCTTTCTTT

D gene: .
J gene: TRBJ1-1
clone size: .
V gene: TRBV6-5
CDR3 protein: CASSNPQGEAFF
CDR3 DNA: TGTGCCAGCAGCAACCCCCAGGGAGAAGCTTTCTTT

D gene: .
J gene: TRBJ2-2
clone size: .
V gene: TRBV10-3
CDR3 protein: CAISAGLSNTGELFF
CDR3 DNA: TGTGCCATCAGCGCGGGACTTTCGAACACCGGGGAGCTGTTTTTT

D gene: .
J gene: TRBJ1-3
clone size: .
V gene: TRBV28
CDR3 protein: CASSPQQASSGNTIYF
CDR3 DNA: TGTGCCAGCAGTCCGCAACAGGCCTCCTCTGGAAACACCATATATTTT

D gene: TRBD2
J gene: TRBJ2-1
clone size: .
V gene: TRBV6-5
CDR3 protein: CASDGTSGMYNEQFF
CDR3 DNA: TGTGCCAGCGACGGGACTAGCGGGATGTACAATGAGCAGTTCTTC

D gene: .
J gene: TRBJ2-3
clone size: .
V gene: TRBV9
CDR3 protein: CASSDQGLISTDTQYF
CDR3 DNA: TGTGCCAGCAGCGATCAGGGACTTATTAGCACAGATACGCAGTATTTT

D gene: TRBD2
J gene: TRBJ2-5
clone size: .
V gene: TRBV19
CDR3 protein: CASSYGRVETQYF
CDR3 DNA: TGTGCCAGTAGTTACGGGAGGGTGGAGACCCAGTACTTC

D gene: .
J gene: TRBJ2-2
clone size: .
V gene: TRBV6-1
CDR3 protein: CASSVQPLRNTGELFF
CDR3 DNA: TGTGCCAGCAGTGTACAGCCTTTACGGAACACCGGGGAGCTGTTTTTT

D gene: .
J gene: TRBJ2-7
clone size: .
V gene: TRBV6-5
CDR3 protein: CASSYLGEQYF
CDR3 DNA: TGTGCCAGCAGTTACCTCGGCGAGCAGTACTTC

D gene: .
J gene: TRBJ1-1
clone size: .
V gene: TRBV6-4
CDR3 protein: CASSDKGRGRNTEAFF
CDR3 DNA: TGTGCCAGCAGTGACAAGGGACGGGGGAGGAACACTGAAGCTTTCTTT

D gene: TRBD1
J gene: TRBJ2-7
clone size: .
V gene: TRBV5-1
CDR3 protein: CASSTGGAYYEQYF
CDR3 DNA: TGCGCCAGCAGCACAGGGGGCGCCTACTACGAGCAGTACTTC

D gene: TRBD1
J gene: TRBJ1-1
clone size: .
V gene: TRBV18
CDR3 protein: CASSPLTPGQMNTEAFF
CDR3 DNA: TGTGCCAGCTCACCACTGACCCCGGGACAGATGAACACTGAAGCTTTCTTT

D gene: .
J gene: TRBJ1-6
clone size: .
V gene: TRBV6-5
CDR3 protein: CASSTAYNSPLHF
CDR3 DNA: TGTGCCAGCTCGACAGCCTATAATTCACCCCTCCACTTT

D gene: TRBD1
J gene: TRBJ1-2
clone size: once
V gene: TRBV5-1
CDR3 protein: CASSLAIDRAYGYTF
CDR3 DNA: TGCGCCAGCAGCTTGGCCATCGACAGGGCCTATGGCTACACCTTC

D gene: .
J gene: TRBJ2-3
clone size: .
V gene: TRBV18
CDR3 protein: CASSPDSGDTQYF
CDR3 DNA: TGTGCCAGCTCACCGGACAGTGGGGATACGCAGTATTTT

D gene: TRBD1
J gene: TRBJ1-3
clone size: .
V gene: TRBV28
CDR3 protein: CASRRAEDRGETLGNTIYF
CDR3 DNA: TGTGCCAGCAGACGGGCCGAGGACAGGGGGGAAACTCTGGGAAACACCATATATTTT

D gene: .
J gene: TRBJ2-3
clone size: .
V gene: TRBV6-1
CDR3 protein: CASSDVRASTDTQYF
CDR3 DNA: TGTGCCAGCAGTGACGTCAGGGCTAGCACAGATACGCAGTATTTT

D gene: TRBD2
J gene: TRBJ2-3
clone size: .
V gene: TRBV5-6
CDR3 protein: CASSRRTSGRWDTQYF
CDR3 DNA: TGTGCCAGCAGCCGGCGGACTAGCGGGAGATGGGATACGCAGTATTTT

D gene: .
J gene: TRBJ2-2
clone size: .
V gene: TRBV12-3/TRBV12-4
CDR3 protein: CASSPSSGELFF
CDR3 DNA: TGTGCCAGCAGTCCCTCGAGCGGGGAGCTGTTTTTT

D gene: .
J gene: TRBJ2-7
clone size: .
V gene: TRBV5-6
CDR3 protein: CASSLDQAYEQYF
CDR3 DNA: TGTGCCAGCAGCTTGGACCAGGCCTACGAGCAGTACTTC

D gene: TRBD1
J gene: TRBJ1-1
clone size: .
V gene: TRBV5-6
CDR3 protein: CASSPTPTGDTEAFF
CDR3 DNA: TGTGCCAGCAGCCCCACCCCGACAGGGGACACTGAAGCTTTCTTT

D gene: .
J gene: TRBJ1-1
clone size: .
V gene: TRBV27
CDR3 protein: CASSLKSGYDTEAFF
CDR3 DNA: TGTGCCAGCAGTTTAAAATCAGGGTACGACACTGAAGCTTTCTTT

D gene: .
J gene: TRBJ1-2
clone size: once
V gene: TRBV30
CDR3 protein: CALNDAGGYYGYTF
CDR3 DNA: TGTGCCCTGAACGACGCGGGCGGGTACTATGGCTACACCTTC

D gene: .
J gene: TRBJ1-4
clone size: .
V gene: TRBV3-1/TRBV3-2
CDR3 protein: CASSQDVRPTNEKLFF
CDR3 DNA: TGTGCCAGCAGCCAAGATGTCAGGCCGACTAATGAAAAACTGTTTTTT

D gene: .
J gene: TRBJ2-1
clone size: .
V gene: TRBV11-1
CDR3 protein: CASSFRPEGEQFF
CDR3 DNA: TGTGCCAGCAGCTTCCGACCGGAGGGTGAGCAGTTCTTC

D gene: .
J gene: TRBJ2-7
clone size: few
V gene: TRBV29-1
CDR3 protein: CSVDGGSYEQYF
CDR3 DNA: TGCAGCGTTGATGGCGGTTCCTACGAGCAGTACTTC